One and the same sample provided the 19 T cell receptor beta chains below, sequenced in a study of beta chain features in type 1 diabetes. Isolated RNA was reverse transcribed in full, so expressed TCRB transcripts were sequenced. Only in-frame clones appear in the TCRdb table, and some are missing; sequencing was by immunoSEQ multiplex PCR. The sample yields 860,000 or so clones, roughly 17% seen once. The specimen sequenced was naive CD4+ T cells from blood. All receptors derive from a woman under 30 in good health.

This clone turned up a few times. The chain is built from TRBV29-1 and TRBJ2-6; D perhaps matches TRBD1 (6 bases). This CDR3 is 15 amino acids long. Deletions cut 5 bases from V and 4 bases from J, with 15 bases between. Germline lookup yields CDR1 SQVTM and CDR2 ANQGSEA. The CDR3 DNA sequence: TGCAGCGTTAGTAACAGGGTGAGCGGGGCCAACGTCCTGACTTTC. Amino acids: CSVSNRVSGANVLTF.

The rearrangement uses TRBV7-8 and TRBJ1-2; TRBD1 agrees at 7 bases. Germline V CDR1 and CDR2: SGHVS, FQNEAQ. CDR3 size: 14 residues. Losses at the gene ends were 5 bases for V and 5 bases for J; bases not matched to a gene: 8. The CDR3 here is CASSPDDRVYGYTF. The CDR3 DNA reads TGTGCCAGCAGCCCGGATGACAGGGTATATGGCTACACCTTC.

This rearrangement joins TRBV4-3 to TRBJ1-1; weak D call: TRBD1 (6 bases). This CDR3 contains 17 residues. The germline V and J ends were trimmed by 0 bases and 0 bases, with 14 bases remaining between them. The germline V gene has CDR1 LGHNA and CDR2 YSLEER. The CDR3 DNA reads TGCGCCAGCAGCCAAGATGGCATGGGGGCCCTGAACACTGAAGCTTTCTTT. Residues: CASSQDGMGALNTEAFF.

This clone was observed a handful of times. The gene calls are TRBV29-1 and TRBJ2-1; 7 nucleotides agree with TRBD2. Germline V gives CDR1 SQVTM, CDR2 ANQGSEA. This CDR3 is built from 10 residues. After removal of 6 bases from V and 9 bases from J, the junction contained 2 bases not matched to a gene. The CDR3 loop reads CSVRGSEQFF. Here the CDR3 DNA reads TGCAGCGTGCGGGGGAGTGAGCAGTTCTTC.

The chain couples TRBV13 to TRBJ2-3; 8 nucleotides align to TRBD2. The V segment lost 2 bases and the J segment 6 bases; nucleotides outside the gene matches: 7. The CDR3 spans 15 residues. Germline V CDR1 and CDR2: PRHDT, FYEKMQ (reference sequence). For the CDR3, the DNA is TGTGCCAGCAGCTTACTAGCGGGCCACACGGATACGCAGTATTTT. Translated, it gives CASSLLAGHTDTQYF.

The chain combines TRBV5-8 with TRBJ1-5; D possibly corresponds to TRBD1 (5 bases). Germline CDR1 is SGHTS and CDR2 is YDEGEE. The CDR3 is 15 residues long. The V gene lost 6 bases and the J gene lost 3 bases, with 16 bases spanning the gap. CDR3 in amino acids: CASTLGLLPNQPQHF. The DNA of the CDR3 is TGTGCCAGCACCCTGGGGCTTCTCCCCAATCAGCCCCAGCATTTT.

This sequence joins TRBV4-3 and TRBJ2-1, with D possibly matching TRBD2 (6 bases). Germline CDR1 and CDR2: LGHNA and YSLEER. The CDR3 length is 16 residues. Trimming removed 1 base from V and 13 bases from J, with 23 bases in between. The CDR3 loop is CASSQVFGLSGPTQFF. Here the CDR3 DNA reads TGCGCCAGCAGCCAAGTTTTCGGACTATCGGGTCCCACACAGTTCTTC.

This clone occurred a few times. This same CDR3 is encoded by further DNA sequences in the sample. The rearrangement joins TRBV19 to TRBJ2-5; 10 bases are shared with TRBD2. Germline V lookup: CDR1 LNHDA, CDR2 SQIVND (reference sequence). CDR3 length equals 16 residues. With 1 base clipped from V and 2 bases from J, the junction kept 4 bases outside the gene matches. DNA of the CDR3: TGTGCCAGTAGTATAGGGTTAGCGGGGGGTCAAGAGACCCAGTACTTC. This translates into CASSIGLAGGQETQYF.

This chain uses TRBV4-3 with TRBJ2-5; 9 bases align to TRBD2. The germline V gene has CDR1 LGHNA and CDR2 YSLEER. The CDR3 length is 16 residues. V lost 3 bases to trimming and J lost 4 bases; unmatched junction nucleotides: 9. The CDR3 bases are TGCGCCAGCAGCCAGGCGGTTAGCGGGAGAAGAGAGACCCAGTACTTC. Translating it yields CASSQAVSGRRETQYF.

This chain uses TRBV19 with TRBJ2-5; 7 bases are a match to TRBD1. Germline V gene lookup returns CDR1 LNHDA and CDR2 SQIVND (reference sequence). CDR3 length: 17 residues. With 11 bases clipped from V and 7 bases from J, the junction kept 25 bases outside the gene matches. The CDR3 DNA reads TGTGCCCCAAAGTGGGACAGACTACTTCCTATCAAGATGACCCAGTACTTC. It codes for CAPKWDRLLPIKMTQYF.

This clone was seen a few times. J is TRBJ1-2 and V is TRBV6-5; no clear D. Germline V gene sequence: CDR1 MNHEY, CDR2 SVGAGI. The CDR3 spans 14 residues. Trimming pared 4 bases from V and 2 bases from J, leaving 11 bases between. The CDR3 here is CASSSGGQNYGYTF. The CDR3 DNA reads as TGTGCCAGCAGTTCGGGTGGCCAGAACTATGGCTACACCTTC.

This clone showed up just a few times. The chain carries TRBV11-2 and TRBJ2-2; 7 nucleotides line up with TRBD1. Germline V gene sequence: CDR1 SGHAT, CDR2 FQNNGV. The ends lost 5 bases at V and 3 bases at J; junction bases unmatched: 12. The length of the CDR3 is 17 residues. The CDR3 nucleotides read TGTGCCAGCAGCCCCACCGGGGAAGGGGGCGACACCGGGGAGCTGTTTTTT. Translation: CASSPTGEGGDTGELFF.

The chain is built from TRBV4-3 and TRBJ2-7; 10 nucleotides agree with TRBD2. Germline CDR1 is LGHNA and CDR2 is YSLEER. The CDR3 totals 16 residues. J lost 0 bases, V lost 4 bases, and 6 bases had no gene match. CDR3 region: CASSRTSGAGSYEQYF. The CDR3 DNA is TGCGCCAGCAGCCGAACTAGCGGGGCAGGCTCCTACGAGCAGTACTTC.

The genes are TRBV18 and TRBJ2-3; D not certain. Germline V CDR1 and CDR2: KGHSH, LQKENI. The CDR3 loop spans 14 amino acids. V dropped 3 bases and J dropped 2 bases, with 9 bases sitting between them. The CDR3 DNA follows: TGTGCCAGCTCACCCCGGACGTCCACAGATACGCAGTATTTT. This encodes CASSPRTSTDTQYF.

The chain has TRBV18 and TRBJ2-3, with D possibly matching TRBD1 (6 bases). Germline lookup yields CDR1 KGHSH and CDR2 LQKENI. Trimming removed 4 bases from V and 4 bases from J, with 18 bases in between. CDR3 length: 16 residues. CDR3 protein: CASSQQGVLRSDTQYF. The CDR3 DNA reads TGTGCCAGCTCACAACAGGGAGTTCTTCGCTCAGATACGCAGTATTTT.

The rearrangement links TRBV7-2 to TRBJ2-1; the match to TRBD2 covers 12 bases. The CDR3 sequence is 16 residues long. The V gene end was trimmed by 4 bases and the J gene end by 1 base; junction bases not matched to a gene: 2. CDR1 SGHTA and CDR2 FQGNSA come from the germline V gene. Here the CDR3 DNA reads TGTGCCAGCAGCTCCCTAGCGGGGGGGTCCTACAATGAGCAGTTCTTC. It translates to CASSSLAGGSYNEQFF.

In the case of this clone: A junction boundary mismatches the germline segment, possibly from a read error. This chain links TRBV5-1 with TRBJ2-3; D unclear. CDR3 length: 14 amino acids. Germline V lookup: CDR1 SGHRS, CDR2 YFSETQ. The CDR3 region has the DNA TGCGCCAGTAGCTCGTACTCAGTGGCAGATACGCAGTATTTT. Translated: CASSSYSVADTQYF.

The V gene is TRBV5-1, the J gene TRBJ2-6; unclear D gene. CDR3 length: 16 amino acids. The germline gives CDR1 SGHRS, CDR2 YFSETQ. V lost 7 bases, J lost 0 bases, and 14 bases lay in between. The CDR3 sequence: CASRWALSSGANVLTF. Here the CDR3 DNA reads TGCGCCAGCCGCTGGGCACTCTCCTCTGGGGCCAACGTCCTGACTTTC.

This clone has only a few counts. V usage is TRBV27 and J usage is TRBJ2-1; D is unclear. The CDR3 sequence is 14 residues long. V lost 6 bases and J lost 0, with 9 bases in between. The germline CDR1 and CDR2 sequences are MNHEY and SMNVEV (reference sequence). This chain's CDR3 is CASRAMSSYNEQFF. The CDR3 DNA is TGTGCCAGCAGGGCTATGAGCTCCTACAATGAGCAGTTCTTC.